One and the same sample provided the 27 T cell receptor beta chains below, sequenced in a study of graft-versus-host responses after intestinal transplantation. Method: immunoSEQ multiplex PCR; TCRdb's copy keeps in-frame clones and lacks some. The sample yields some 24,000 clones, 70% to 90% seen once. Source: PBMCs, taken roughly 69 weeks after intestinal transplant. These receptors were collected from a human patient who received an intestinal transplant, so some T cells may come from the graft donor.

The gene calls are TRBV6-6 and TRBJ1-1; D call uncertain. Germline V CDR1 and CDR2: MNHNY, SVGAGI (reference sequence). The CDR3 is 15 amino acids. Trimming stripped 0 bases from V and 7 bases from J, with 15 bases between. CDR3 DNA sequence: TGTGCCAGCAGTTACTCCGGTACCCTAGTGCGTGAAGCTTTCTTT. Translating it yields CASSYSGTLVREAFF.

The chain is built from TRBV5-6 and TRBJ2-7, with 10 bases that match TRBD2. This CDR3 contains 16 residues. Germline CDR1 and CDR2: SGHDT and YYEEEE. V gave up 1 base and J gave up 7 bases; unmatched junction bases: 11. The CDR3 here is CASSLTPGLAISEQYF. In DNA, the CDR3 is TGTGCCAGCAGCTTGACTCCGGGACTAGCGATTTCAGAGCAGTACTTC.

This clone has just one count. This chain links TRBV5-1 with TRBJ2-2; tentative D call: TRBD2 (5 bases). This CDR3 has 15 residues. Germline lookup yields CDR1 SGHRS and CDR2 YFSETQ. Trimming stripped 5 bases from V and 0 bases from J, with 11 bases between. This CDR3 is CASRLGGTNTGELFF. As DNA, the CDR3 is TGCGCCAGCAGACTAGGCGGTACGAACACCGGGGAGCTGTTTTTT.

The chain employs TRBV19 and TRBJ2-7; possibly TRBD2 for D (5 bases). CDR3 size: 14 residues. Germline CDR1 is LNHDA and CDR2 is SQIVND (reference sequence). The ends were cut back, 9 bases at V and 1 base at J, with 16 bases in the middle. The CDR3 here is CASKPGMGSYEQYF. Written as DNA, the CDR3 is TGTGCCAGCAAACCGGGAATGGGGTCCTACGAGCAGTACTTC.

This clone was counted a few times. V gene TRBV4-2 combines with J gene TRBJ2-7; 8 bases fit TRBD2. V was pared by 4 bases and J by 4 bases, with 18 bases of the junction left unmatched. The V gene's germline CDR1 is LGHNA and CDR2 YNFKEQ. The CDR3 length is 18 residues. CDR3 coding DNA: TGTGCCAGCAGCCCGGGTGGGGCAGCGGGAGTAGTGCCTTACGAGCAGTACTTC. This codes for CASSPGGAAGVVPYEQYF.

This sequence joins TRBV5-4 and TRBJ2-4, with TRBD2 matching over 8 bases. The germline gives CDR1 SGHNT, CDR2 YYREEE (reference sequence). The CDR3 sequence is 14 residues long. Unmatched junction bases numbered 6, after V lost 4 bases and J lost 6 bases. CDR3 nucleotides: TGTGCCAGCAGCCCCCAAGGACTAGCAAACATTCAGTACTTC. As protein: CASSPQGLANIQYF.

The rearrangement links TRBV5-6 to TRBJ1-6; D not resolved. This CDR3 is 14 amino acids long. V gave up 0 bases and J gave up 8 bases, with 9 bases separating them. Germline CDR1 SGHDT, CDR2 YYEEEE. The DNA for the CDR3 is TGTGCCAGCAGCTTGGCCAGAGATTATTCACCCCTCCACTTT. It encodes CASSLARDYSPLHF.

The table lists this clone with a count of one. This sequence joins TRBV6-1 and TRBJ1-1; 8 nucleotides match TRBD1. The CDR3 extends over 15 amino acids. The junction had 4 bases not matched to a gene; V was cut back by 3 bases and J by 1 base. Germline CDR1 is MNHNS and CDR2 is SASEGT. CDR3 region: CASSDLGTGNTEAFF. The CDR3 nucleotides read TGTGCCAGCAGTGATCTCGGGACAGGGAACACTGAAGCTTTCTTT.

V usage is TRBV20-1 and J usage is TRBJ1-1, with a tentative D call TRBD1 (5 bases). There are 11 residues in the CDR3. Germline V gene sequence: CDR1 DFQATT, CDR2 SNEGSKA (reference sequence). The germline V and J ends were trimmed by 1 base and 7 bases, with 7 bases remaining between them. The CDR3 reads CSARVQGEAFF. CDR3 bases: TGCAGTGCTAGAGTCCAGGGTGAAGCTTTCTTT.

This clone has only a few counts. V usage is TRBV27 and J usage is TRBJ2-2, with D uncertain. V lost 8 bases and J 4 bases, leaving 11 bases between the germline ends. Germline values: CDR1 MNHEY, CDR2 SMNVEV (reference sequence). The length of the CDR3 is 13 residues. The CDR3: CASYPVGTGELFF. In nucleotides, the CDR3 is TGTGCCAGCTACCCGGTGGGCACCGGGGAGCTGTTTTTT.

V and J are TRBV19 and TRBJ2-7; a weak D match, TRBD1 (5 bases). Germline V gene lookup returns CDR1 LNHDA and CDR2 SQIVND (reference sequence). This CDR3 has 15 residues. Trimming took off 6 bases at V and 0 bases at J, with 15 bases between the two ends. DNA of the CDR3: TGTGCCAGTAGCTCACGACAGACCCGCTCCTACGAGCAGTACTTC. This sequence encodes CASSSRQTRSYEQYF.

The chain is built from TRBV7-9 and TRBJ2-5, with D unclear. Trimming removed 2 bases at V and 5 bases at J, with 3 bases between. The CDR3 consists of 11 residues. The V gene's germline CDR1 is SEHNR and CDR2 FQNEAQ (reference sequence). CDR3 DNA: TGTGCCAGCAGCTTATTGGAGACCCAGTACTTC. Encoded protein: CASSLLETQYF.

The V and J genes are TRBV28 and TRBJ2-2; the match to TRBD2 covers 8 bases. Germline lookup yields CDR1 MDHEN and CDR2 SYDVKM. This CDR3 is built from 16 residues. The trim removed 5 bases at V and 0 bases at J, leaving 5 bases unmatched. The CDR3 here is CASSPGGDSNTGELFF. The CDR3, as DNA: TGTGCCAGCAGTCCCGGGGGGGACTCGAACACCGGGGAGCTGTTTTTT.

The rearrangement links TRBV2 to TRBJ2-7; possibly TRBD1 for D (5 bases). There are 17 residues in the CDR3. V gave up 0 bases and J gave up 4 bases, with 19 bases separating them. The germline V gene has CDR1 SNHLY and CDR2 FYNNEI. CDR3 protein: CASSEAPRARAPYEQYF. DNA of the CDR3: TGTGCCAGCAGTGAAGCGCCTCGGGCCAGGGCACCGTACGAGCAGTACTTC. The full variable domain, rest sourced from reference TRBV2 and TRBJ2-7, is EPEVTQTPSHQVTQMGQEVILRCVPISNHLYFYWYRQILGQKVEFLVSFYNNEISEKSEIFDDQFSVERPDGSNFTLKIRSTKLEDSAMYFCASSEAPRARAPYEQYFGPGTRLTVT.

The CDR3 nucleotides read TGTGCCAGCAGGTCGCCCGGCTCTGGAAACACCATATATTTT. As protein: CASRSPGSGNTIYF. This chain links TRBV11-2 with TRBJ1-3, with unresolved D. The length of the CDR3 is 14 residues. Trimming pared 6 bases from V and 0 bases from J, leaving 9 bases between. The germline CDR1 and CDR2 sequences are SGHAT and FQNNGV.

The sample holds a few counts of this clone. The chain is built from TRBV7-9 and TRBJ2-7, with TRBD2 identical over 11 bases. V shed 2 bases, J shed 1 base, and the junction held 1 base outside the gene matches. The V gene's germline CDR1 is SEHNR and CDR2 FQNEAQ (reference sequence). The length of the CDR3 is 15 residues. In DNA, the CDR3 is TGTGCCAGCAGCTTACTAGCGGGAGGTTCCTACGAGCAGTACTTC. Translated, it gives CASSLLAGGSYEQYF.

The V and J genes are TRBV6-6 and TRBJ1-5; the match to TRBD1 covers 8 bases. The V gene's germline CDR1 is MNHNY and CDR2 SVGAGI (reference sequence). After removal of 0 bases from V and 2 bases from J, the junction contained 0 bases not matched to a gene. The CDR3 consists of 15 residues. DNA of the CDR3: TGTGCCAGCAGTTACTCGGGACAGGGCAATCAGCCCCAGCATTTT. Translated: CASSYSGQGNQPQHF.

This chain links TRBV30 with TRBJ2-1, with 7 bases fitting TRBD2. The germline gives CDR1 GTSNPN, CDR2 SVGIG (reference sequence). This CDR3 contains 14 residues. V shed 4 bases and J 4 bases; nucleotides not matched to a gene: 7. The CDR3 DNA reads TGTGCCTGGATGGGCGGGAGAGGTTACAATGAGCAGTTCTTC. This sequence encodes CAWMGGRGYNEQFF.

The rearrangement uses TRBV5-1 and TRBJ1-4; D possibly corresponds to TRBD1 (5 bases). The CDR3 contains 16 residues. V lost 0 bases to trimming and J lost 5 bases, with 14 bases between them. The germline V gene encodes CDR1 SGHRS and CDR2 YFSETQ. In nucleotides, the CDR3 is TGCGCCAGCAGCTTGGCCGGGACCTTGGGGAATGAAAAACTGTTTTTT. It encodes CASSLAGTLGNEKLFF.

J is TRBJ1-1 and V is TRBV6-6, with D possibly matching TRBD1 (6 bases). CDR1 is MNHNY and CDR2 is SVGAGI in the germline V gene (reference sequence). The V gene lost 2 bases and the J gene lost 2 bases, with 12 bases spanning the gap. This CDR3 has 15 amino acids. The CDR3 here is CASSYTGQLNTEAFF. Written as DNA, the CDR3 is TGTGCCAGCAGTTACACCGGACAGTTAAACACTGAAGCTTTCTTT.

This chain uses TRBV11-1 with TRBJ2-7, with 10 bases fitting TRBD2. The junction had 5 bases not matched to a gene; V was cut back by 6 bases and J by 0 bases. From germline, CDR1 is SGHAT and CDR2 FQDESV (reference sequence). This CDR3 contains 15 residues. CDR3 residues: CASRPTSGISYEQYF. In DNA form, the CDR3 reads TGTGCCAGCAGGCCCACTAGCGGGATCTCCTACGAGCAGTACTTC.

This CDR3 is CASSLWPVMVLWPRPEAFF. The DNA for the CDR3 is TGTGCCAGCAGCTTATGGCCCGTGATGGTGCTATGGCCTCGGCCTGAAGCTTTCTTT. The genes are TRBV7-6 and TRBJ1-1, with D unclear. V dropped 2 bases and J dropped 6 bases, with 28 bases sitting between them. Germline CDR1 is SGHVS and CDR2 is FNYEAQ. The length of the CDR3 is 19 residues.

The chain couples TRBV30 to TRBJ1-1; unclear D gene. V shed 2 bases and J shed 1 base, with 8 bases lying between them. This CDR3 region has 13 residues. Germline CDR1 is GTSNPN and CDR2 is SVGIG (reference sequence). In nucleotides, the CDR3 is TGTGCCTGGAGTTTAGACGGGAACACTGAAGCTTTCTTT. Translating it yields CAWSLDGNTEAFF.

The DNA of the CDR3 is TGTGCCAGCAGCCGAGAAGCGAGAAGAGGACCCCTCCACTTT. This translates into CASSREARRGPLHF. The chain employs TRBV14 and TRBJ1-6; unclear D gene. CDR1 and CDR2 (germline): SGHDN, FVKESK. The ends were cut back, 4 bases at V and 12 bases at J, with 16 bases in the middle. The CDR3 is made up of 14 amino acids.

The gene calls are TRBV6-5 and TRBJ2-7; D tentatively reads TRBD1 or TRBD2 (6 bases each). The CDR3 is made up of 15 amino acids. In germline, CDR1 is MNHEY, CDR2 SVGAGI. V lost 4 bases and J 4 bases, leaving 17 bases between the germline ends. The CDR3 bases are TGTGCCAGCAGTTTATCGGGGGCATCTCTATACGAGCAGTACTTC. Amino acids: CASSLSGASLYEQYF.

V usage is TRBV5-6 and J usage is TRBJ2-2; D perhaps matches TRBD1 (5 bases). CDR3 size: 15 residues. Germline-derived CDR1 and CDR2 are SGHDT and YYEEEE. V lost 6 bases and J lost 5, with 17 bases in between. The DNA for the CDR3 is TGTGCCAGCACCCTCCAGGGTCTTGGGACCGGGGAGCTGTTTTTT. As protein: CASTLQGLGTGELFF.

The chain is built from TRBV7-6 and TRBJ2-5; 7 positions agree with TRBD1. Trimming removed 4 bases from V and 2 bases from J; junction bases left unmatched: 7. The length of the CDR3 is 15 residues. The V gene's germline CDR1 is SGHVS and CDR2 FNYEAQ. The CDR3 loop reads CASSSAPGQQETQYF. The CDR3, as DNA: TGTGCCAGCAGCTCCGCCCCGGGACAGCAAGAGACCCAGTACTTC.